The 11 T cell receptor beta chains below were found in one sample sequenced in a study of cytotoxic CD8 clonotypes in ibrutinib-treated CLL. TCRdb's copy holds only in-frame clones and misses some; the assay was immunoSEQ multiplex PCR. The repertoire includes approximately 210,000 clones, about 72% of them detected once, and roughly 12% sits in the top ten. The starting material was PBMCs, obtained after 24 months of ibrutinib treatment. Receptor source: a human donor with chronic lymphocytic leukemia.

The rearrangement uses TRBV27 and TRBJ2-7; 8 bases map to TRBD1. Germline CDR1 MNHEY, CDR2 SMNVEV (reference sequence). The V segment lost 5 bases and the J segment 6 bases; nucleotides outside the gene matches: 9. The CDR3 extends over 14 amino acids. CDR3 sequence reads: CASSQDRGISEQYF. The CDR3 bases are TGTGCCAGCAGTCAAGACAGGGGAATAAGCGAGCAGTACTTC.

This clone is a singleton in its sample. The chain carries TRBV28 and TRBJ1-2, with D possibly matching TRBD1 (6 bases). The CDR3 extends over 16 amino acids. Looked up from germline, CDR1 is MDHEN and CDR2 is SYDVKM. Trimming removed 6 bases at V and 0 bases at J, with 17 bases between. The CDR3 region has the DNA TGTGCCAGCAGCCGACTAAGGACAGACGCTAACTATGGCTACACCTTC. Translated: CASSRLRTDANYGYTF.

This chain uses TRBV19 with TRBJ1-2, with D perhaps matching TRBD1 (6 bases). In germline, CDR1 is LNHDA, CDR2 SQIVND (reference sequence). The V gene lost 3 bases and the J gene lost 5 bases, with 19 bases spanning the gap. The CDR3 loop spans 16 amino acids. Here the CDR3 reads CASSMGAGRTRYGYTF. For the CDR3, the DNA is TGTGCCAGTAGTATGGGGGCAGGGCGGACCAGATATGGCTACACCTTC.

V gene TRBV25-1 combines with J gene TRBJ2-1, with unresolved D. With 4 bases removed from V and 15 bases from J, the gap between germline ends came to 16 bases. The CDR3 runs 12 residues. CDR1 is MGHDK and CDR2 is SYGVNS in the germline V gene. The CDR3 here is CASSALTRVTFF. The CDR3 coding sequence is TGTGCCAGCAGTGCCTTGACCCGGGTCACGTTCTTC.

The CDR3 protein is CASSVLGAPEKLFF. The CDR3 coding sequence is TGTGCCAGCAGCGTATTGGGGGCCCCTGAAAAACTGTTTTTT. The chain joins TRBV9 to TRBJ1-4; D might be TRBD1 (6 bases). The length of the CDR3 is 14 residues. V shed 1 base and J shed 7 bases, with 11 bases lying between them. Germline V gene lookup returns CDR1 SGDLS and CDR2 YYNGEE. Drawing the rest from reference TRBV9 and TRBJ1-4, the complete variable domain is DSGVTQTPKHLITATGQRVTLRCSPRSGDLSVYWYQQSLDQGLQFLIQYYNGEERAKGNILERFSAQQFPDLHSELNLSSLELGDSALYFCASSVLGAPEKLFFGSGTQLSVL.

The rearrangement uses TRBV7-6 and TRBJ2-7; 10 nucleotides align to TRBD2. The CDR3 spans 16 residues. Per germline, CDR1 SGHVS and CDR2 FNYEAQ. V trimming: 2 bases; J trimming: 5 bases; junction bases outside the gene matches: 9. This CDR3 is CASSLSGQREGNEQYF. CDR3 in DNA: TGTGCCAGCAGCTTAAGTGGCCAGCGGGAGGGGAACGAGCAGTACTTC.

This clone was seen just once. The chain is built from TRBV2 and TRBJ2-2, with a weak D call TRBD1 (5 bases). The CDR3 runs 14 residues. The ends were cut back, 2 bases at V and 5 bases at J, with 9 bases in the middle. In germline, CDR1 is SNHLY, CDR2 FYNNEI. This CDR3 reads CASSERGRTGELFF. CDR3 nucleotides: TGTGCCAGCAGTGAAAGGGGTCGGACCGGGGAGCTGTTTTTT. Full variable domain (outside the CDR3, taken from reference TRBV2 and TRBJ2-2): EPEVTQTPSHQVTQMGQEVILRCVPISNHLYFYWYRQILGQKVEFLVSFYNNEISEKSEIFDDQFSVERPDGSNFTLKIRSTKLEDSAMYFCASSERGRTGELFFGEGSRLTVL.

The J gene is TRBJ1-2, the V gene TRBV30; 8 nucleotides agree with TRBD1. Germline assignment: CDR1 GTSNPN and CDR2 SVGIG (reference sequence). This CDR3 is built from 15 residues. Unmatched junction bases numbered 15, after V lost 2 bases and J lost 10 bases. Here the CDR3 reads CAWSPLRGTGTTYTF. The CDR3 coding sequence is TGTGCCTGGAGTCCACTAAGGGGGACAGGAACGACCTACACCTTC. The full variable domain, in which reference TRBV30 and TRBJ1-2 provide the parts outside the CDR3, is SQTIHQWPATLVQPVGSPLSLECTVEGTSNPNLYWYRQAAGRGLQLLFYSVGIGQISSEVPQNLSASRPQDRQFILSSKKLLLSDSGFYLCAWSPLRGTGTTYTFGSGTRLTVV.

This clone was detected only once. This chain joins TRBV4-1 and TRBJ2-1, with 11 nucleotides matching TRBD2. The ends lost 0 bases at V and 6 bases at J; junction bases unmatched: 4. In germline, CDR1 is MGHRA, CDR2 YSYEKL. The CDR3 runs 16 residues. The chain's CDR3 is CASSQERLAGPNEQFF. The CDR3, as DNA: TGCGCCAGCAGCCAAGAGAGACTAGCGGGACCCAATGAGCAGTTCTTC.

The V call is TRBV4-2, the J call TRBJ2-1; tentative D call: TRBD1 (5 bases). There are 16 residues in the CDR3. The ends were cut back, 4 bases at V and 4 bases at J, with 17 bases in the middle. Germline CDR1 LGHNA, CDR2 YNFKEQ. The CDR3 here is CASSPRATGAYNEQFF. Here the CDR3 DNA reads TGTGCCAGCAGCCCCCGGGCTACAGGTGCATACAATGAGCAGTTCTTC.

The V call is TRBV4-3, the J call TRBJ1-4; 7 nucleotides agree with TRBD1. The V gene's germline CDR1 is LGHNA and CDR2 YSLEER. With V trimmed by 0 bases and J by 7 bases, 5 bases remained unmatched. The CDR3 loop spans 15 amino acids. In DNA form, the CDR3 reads TGCGCCAGCAGCCAAGACAGGGGGGAGGGTGAAAAACTGTTTTTT. Translating gives CASSQDRGEGEKLFF.